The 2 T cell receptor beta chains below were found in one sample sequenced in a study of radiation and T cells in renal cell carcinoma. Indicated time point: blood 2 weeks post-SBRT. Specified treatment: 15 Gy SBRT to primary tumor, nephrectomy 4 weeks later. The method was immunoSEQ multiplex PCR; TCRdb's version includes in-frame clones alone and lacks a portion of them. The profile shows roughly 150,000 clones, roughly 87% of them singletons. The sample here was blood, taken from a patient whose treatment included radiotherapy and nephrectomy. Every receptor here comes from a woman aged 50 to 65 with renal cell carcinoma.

The CDR3 bases are TGTGCCAGCAGCTTAAATGGGGGCGGACAGCCCCAGCATTTT. This sequence encodes CASSLNGGGQPQHF. The rearrangement uses TRBV7-3 and TRBJ1-5; possible D gene TRBD1, 6 bases. Deletions cut 1 base from V and 7 bases from J, with 11 bases between. The CDR3 length is 14 residues. In germline, CDR1 is SGHTA, CDR2 FQGTGA.

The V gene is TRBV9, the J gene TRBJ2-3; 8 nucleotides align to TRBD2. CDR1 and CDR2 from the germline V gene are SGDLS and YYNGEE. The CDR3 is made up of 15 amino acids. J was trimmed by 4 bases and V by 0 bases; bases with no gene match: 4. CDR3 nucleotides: TGTGCCAGCAGCGTAGGGTGGCGGGGGGCAGATACGCAGTATTTT. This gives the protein CASSVGWRGADTQYF.